One and the same sample provided the 28 T cell receptor beta chains below, sequenced in a study of blood T cell repertoires in COVID-19. Clones were read by immunoSEQ multiplex PCR, and TCRdb kept only the in-frame ones, dropping some. Here the sample spans approximately 100,000 clones, around 83% being singletons. The specimen was peripheral blood. The receptors stem from a man in his 60s with acute or convalescent COVID-19.

The chain links TRBV2 to TRBJ2-2; D unclear. Germline V gives CDR1 SNHLY, CDR2 FYNNEI. V lost 1 base and J 4 bases, leaving 10 bases between the germline ends. The CDR3 totals 15 residues. The CDR3 DNA follows: TGTGCCAGCAGTGAAGACAGAAGGATCACCGGGGAGCTGTTTTTT. Translating it yields CASSEDRRITGELFF.

The CDR3 protein is CASSPVGEGTQYF. Here the CDR3 DNA reads TGTGCCAGCTCACCAGTGGGAGAAGGTACGCAGTATTTT. The chain is built from TRBV18 and TRBJ2-3; maybe TRBD2 (5 bases). The CDR3 loop spans 13 amino acids. Looked up from germline, CDR1 is KGHSH and CDR2 is LQKENI. Trimming pared 2 bases from V and 8 bases from J, leaving 11 bases between.

The rearrangement uses TRBV5-8 and TRBJ2-6; no clear D gene. The V gene's germline CDR1 is SGHTS and CDR2 YDEGEE. V was trimmed by 1 base and J by 9 bases, leaving 8 bases between them. The CDR3 extends over 13 amino acids. This CDR3 reads CASSLSLYNVLTF. The CDR3 region has the DNA TGTGCCAGCAGCTTGTCCCTTTACAACGTCCTGACTTTC.

The gene calls are TRBV7-8 and TRBJ2-3, with a tentative D call TRBD1 (6 bases). With 4 bases removed from V and 2 bases from J, the gap between germline ends came to 10 bases. The CDR3 has 14 residues. Germline V gene lookup returns CDR1 SGHVS and CDR2 FQNEAQ. CDR3: CASSWGTNTDTQYF. The CDR3 DNA reads as TGTGCCAGCAGCTGGGGGACAAACACAGATACGCAGTATTTT.

Only a few counts were recorded for this clone. CDR3 DNA sequence: TGTGCCAGTAGTTTGACTAGCGGGTCGGATGAGCAGTTCTTC. Translation: CASSLTSGSDEQFF. The chain carries TRBV19 and TRBJ2-1; 10 positions match TRBD2. Germline trimming cut 5 bases from V and 8 bases from J; bases unmatched to any gene: 6. This CDR3 contains 14 residues. CDR1 LNHDA and CDR2 SQIVND come from the germline V gene (reference sequence).

This rearrangement joins TRBV5-8 to TRBJ1-3; D uncertain. The V gene's germline CDR1 is SGHTS and CDR2 YDEGEE. The CDR3 is 15 amino acids. The V and J ends lost 2 bases and 7 bases respectively, with 16 bases between them. The CDR3 region has the DNA TGTGCCAGCAGCTTAAGCGGGATCAGAAGGAACACCATATATTTT. Encoded protein: CASSLSGIRRNTIYF.

The chain carries TRBV28 and TRBJ1-2; D remains ambiguous. This CDR3 contains 13 residues. V was pared by 2 bases and J by 3 bases, with 7 bases between. Germline V CDR1 and CDR2: MDHEN, SYDVKM. CDR3: CASSLLGDYGYTF. DNA of the CDR3: TGTGCCAGCAGTTTACTGGGAGACTATGGCTACACCTTC.

CDR3 bases: TGTGCCAGCAGTTACTCCCCAGGGGAGTCTGAAAAACTGTTTTTT. This codes for CASSYSPGESEKLFF. The chain combines TRBV6-5 with TRBJ1-4; D may be TRBD1 (6 bases). Trimming removed 0 bases from V and 7 bases from J, with 12 bases in between. Germline V lookup: CDR1 MNHEY, CDR2 SVGAGI. This CDR3 region has 15 residues.

This clone was recorded once. The chain carries TRBV6-1 and TRBJ2-5, with TRBD1 identical over 7 bases. V shed 1 base and J 0 bases; nucleotides not matched to a gene: 2. The germline V gene encodes CDR1 MNHNS and CDR2 SASEGT. The CDR3 sequence is 15 residues long. The CDR3 nucleotides read TGTGCCAGCAGTGAAGACAGGGGCTACCAAGAGACCCAGTACTTC. This gives the protein CASSEDRGYQETQYF.

The CDR3 protein is CASSYPGQGYGELFF. The CDR3 DNA follows: TGTGCCAGCAGTTATCCGGGACAGGGGTACGGGGAGCTGTTTTTT. This chain connects TRBV5-8 to TRBJ2-2; 10 nucleotides agree with TRBD1. The V gene end was trimmed by 5 bases and the J gene end by 7 bases; junction bases not matched to a gene: 8. Germline-derived CDR1 and CDR2 are SGHTS and YDEGEE. The CDR3 loop spans 15 amino acids.

The rearrangement links TRBV27 to TRBJ1-1; D is unresolved. From germline, CDR1 is MNHEY and CDR2 SMNVEV (reference sequence). The length of the CDR3 is 11 residues. The germline V and J ends were trimmed by 6 bases and 4 bases, with 6 bases remaining between them. CDR3 nucleotides: TGTGCCAGCAGGGCGGCCACTGAAGCTTTCTTT. Its translation: CASRAATEAFF.

V is TRBV4-2 and J is TRBJ2-3; no firm D call. The CDR3 has 14 amino acids. Germline V gene lookup returns CDR1 LGHNA and CDR2 YNFKEQ. V was shortened by 0 bases and J by 2 bases, with 6 bases between the two germline ends. Written as DNA, the CDR3 is TGTGCCAGCAGCCAAGAATTCTACACAGATACGCAGTATTTT. This gives the protein CASSQEFYTDTQYF.

J is TRBJ1-2 and V is TRBV28; 7 bases agree with TRBD1. V dropped 3 bases and J dropped 3; count of bases not matched to a gene: 4. This CDR3 spans 14 amino acids. Germline CDR1 reads MDHEN; CDR2 reads SYDVKM. Here the CDR3 reads CASSFSDRDYGYTF. In nucleotides, the CDR3 is TGTGCCAGCAGTTTTAGCGACAGGGACTATGGCTACACCTTC.

The rearrangement uses TRBV4-3 and TRBJ1-4, with 8 bases that match TRBD1. This CDR3 has 15 residues. Germline loops: CDR1 LGHNA, CDR2 YSLEER. The J segment lost 7 bases and the V segment lost 3 bases, leaving 7 bases of the junction unmatched. Written as DNA, the CDR3 is TGCGCCAGCAGCCATGAACAGGGGGTTTCTGAAAAACTGTTTTTT. Translated, it gives CASSHEQGVSEKLFF.

This clone appeared a single time. V and J are TRBV2 and TRBJ1-5, with D possibly being TRBD1 (6 bases). The germline gives CDR1 SNHLY, CDR2 FYNNEI. This CDR3 is built from 14 residues. V lost 7 bases, J lost 6 bases, and 16 bases lay in between. CDR3 protein: CASTSGQTGQPQHF. The CDR3 DNA reads TGTGCCAGCACTTCCGGACAGACGGGTCAGCCCCAGCATTTT.

The genes are TRBV7-6 and TRBJ2-1; D remains unclear. The CDR3 sequence is 15 residues long. In germline, CDR1 is SGHVS, CDR2 FNYEAQ. The V end was cut by 1 base, the J end by 4 bases, with 11 bases between. DNA for the CDR3: TGTGCCAGCAGCTTAGTTTACTCCAAATACAATGAGCAGTTCTTC. It codes for CASSLVYSKYNEQFF.

V is TRBV19 and J is TRBJ2-3, with TRBD2 identical over 13 bases. V was clipped by 10 bases and J by 9 bases; unmatched bases: 7. The CDR3 has 13 amino acids. Germline CDR1 LNHDA, CDR2 SQIVND (reference sequence). The chain's CDR3 is CATGLAGAGTQYF. CDR3 in DNA: TGTGCCACCGGACTAGCGGGGGCGGGGACGCAGTATTTT.

The chain recombines TRBV11-2 with TRBJ2-3, with D perhaps matching TRBD1 (6 bases). The CDR3 is 17 amino acids. CDR1 SGHAT and CDR2 FQNNGV come from the germline V gene. V lost 3 bases and J 1 base, leaving 17 bases between the germline ends. The CDR3 sequence: CASSLRGTSKRTDTQYF. CDR3 DNA sequence: TGTGCCAGCAGCTTGAGGGGGACATCCAAACGCACAGATACGCAGTATTTT.

V is TRBV12-2 and J is TRBJ2-7; the table names TRBD2, a call not compared with the DNA. TRBV12-2 is labeled a pseudogene. The CDR3 length is 17 residues. The CDR3 DNA reads TGTGCAAGTCGCCCCGAAACTCCGGGGGTATCCCCCTACGAGCAGTACGTC. It translates to CASRPETPGVSPYEQYV.

The V call is TRBV5-1, the J call TRBJ2-1, with a possible D match to TRBD2 (6 bases). The germline V gene encodes CDR1 SGHRS and CDR2 YFSETQ. This CDR3 spans 14 amino acids. The V and J ends lost 4 bases and 1 base respectively, with 9 bases between them. This CDR3 reads CASSDSGSYNEQFF. The DNA of the CDR3 is TGCGCCAGCAGCGATAGCGGATCCTACAATGAGCAGTTCTTC.

The chain employs TRBV19 and TRBJ2-1; D gene uncertain. The V end lost 6 bases, the J end lost 4 bases, and 13 bases lay between the germline ends. Germline assignment: CDR1 LNHDA and CDR2 SQIVND (reference sequence). The CDR3 is 14 amino acids. CDR3 in DNA: TGTGCCAGTAGAGACTCGCGGTCTTACAATGAGCAGTTCTTC. It is translated as CASRDSRSYNEQFF.

V is TRBV19 and J is TRBJ2-7, with 8 bases lining up with TRBD1. V lost 5 bases and J lost 5; bases outside the gene matches: 8. CDR1 is LNHDA and CDR2 is SQIVND in the germline V gene (reference sequence). CDR3 length: 14 residues. The CDR3 spells CASSSRTGSNEQYF. CDR3 DNA sequence: TGTGCCAGTAGTTCCCGGACAGGGTCCAACGAGCAGTACTTC. The variable domain in full, completed from reference TRBV19 and TRBJ2-7, reads DGGITQSPKYLFRKEGQNVTLSCEQNLNHDAMYWYRQDPGQGLRLIYYSQIVNDFQKGDIAEGYSVSREKKESFPLTVTSAQKNPTAFYLCASSSRTGSNEQYFGPGTRLTVT.

The chain is built from TRBV5-1 and TRBJ2-2; D is ambiguous. This CDR3 region has 13 residues. Germline loops: CDR1 SGHRS, CDR2 YFSETQ. V was cut by 0 bases and J by 6 bases, with 6 bases left in between. DNA of the CDR3: TGCGCCAGCAGCTTGGTAGTAGCCGGGGAGCTGTTTTTT. It encodes CASSLVVAGELFF.

The V gene is TRBV4-1, the J gene TRBJ1-4, with no clear D. Between the trimmed V and J ends, which lost 0 bases and 7 bases, there was a span of 15 bases. This CDR3 has 16 amino acids. Germline assignment: CDR1 MGHRA and CDR2 YSYEKL. CDR3 sequence (DNA): TGCGCCAGCAGCCAAGACTACCAGGATTGGGTTGAAAAACTGTTTTTT. This sequence encodes CASSQDYQDWVEKLFF.

The V gene is TRBV7-2, the J gene TRBJ1-1; 8 bases map to TRBD1. The CDR3 is made up of 19 amino acids. The germline V gene has CDR1 SGHTA and CDR2 FQGNSA. V shed 2 bases and J 1 base; nucleotides not matched to a gene: 15. CDR3 residues: CASSLYPRQGSQGNTEAFF. The CDR3 region has the DNA TGTGCCAGCAGCTTATATCCGAGACAGGGGTCCCAGGGGAACACTGAAGCTTTCTTT.

This clone appeared a few times. The rearrangement uses TRBV15 and TRBJ1-6, with TRBD1 identical over 8 bases. Germline V gene sequence: CDR1 LNHNV, CDR2 YYDKDF (reference sequence). The CDR3 is 16 amino acids. V shed 0 bases and J 7 bases; nucleotides not matched to a gene: 5. The CDR3 DNA sequence: TGTGCCACCAGCAGAGAAGGGGACAGGTGGAATTCACCCCTCCACTTT. Protein sequence: CATSREGDRWNSPLHF.

This chain uses TRBV6-5 with TRBJ2-1; 8 nucleotides match TRBD1. The CDR3 is made up of 15 amino acids. The germline V gene has CDR1 MNHEY and CDR2 SVGAGI. V shed 4 bases and J 5 bases; nucleotides not matched to a gene: 7. The CDR3 reads CASSSPDRGHNEQFF. The CDR3, as DNA: TGTGCCAGCAGTTCCCCCGACAGGGGTCACAATGAGCAGTTCTTC.

This clone has just a few counts. The chain couples TRBV14 to TRBJ1-2, with 8 bases identical to TRBD1. Per germline, CDR1 SGHDN and CDR2 FVKESK. The CDR3 has 14 residues. V shed 2 bases, J shed 5 bases, and the junction held 4 bases outside the gene matches. The CDR3 coding sequence is TGTGCCAGCAGCCAACACGGACAGGGTTATGGCTACACCTTC. Its translation: CASSQHGQGYGYTF. The whole variable domain, remainder taken from reference TRBV14 and TRBJ1-2, is EAGVTQFPSHSVIEKGQTVTLRCDPISGHDNLYWYRRVMGKEIKFLLHFVKESKQDESGMPNNRFLAERTGGTYSTLKVQPAELEDSGVYFCASSQHGQGYGYTFGSGTRLTVV.